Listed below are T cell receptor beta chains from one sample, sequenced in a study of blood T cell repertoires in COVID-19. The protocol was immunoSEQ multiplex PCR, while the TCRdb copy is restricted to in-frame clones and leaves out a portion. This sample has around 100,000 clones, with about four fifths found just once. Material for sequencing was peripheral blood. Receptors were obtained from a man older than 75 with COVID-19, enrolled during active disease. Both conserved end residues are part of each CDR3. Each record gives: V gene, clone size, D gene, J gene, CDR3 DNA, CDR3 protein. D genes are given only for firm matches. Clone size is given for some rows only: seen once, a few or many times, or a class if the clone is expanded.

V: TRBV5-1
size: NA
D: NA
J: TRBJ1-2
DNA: TGCGCCAGCAGCTTGGGCACAGCATATGGCTACACCTTC
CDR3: CASSLGTAYGYTF

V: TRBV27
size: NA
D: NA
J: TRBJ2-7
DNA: TGTGCCAGCAGTCTTATCTCCTACGAGCAGTACTTC
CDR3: CASSLISYEQYF

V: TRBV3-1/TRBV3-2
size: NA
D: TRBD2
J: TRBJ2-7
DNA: TGTGCCAGCAGTCGCTTCGGACTAGCGGGAGCCGAGCAGTACTTC
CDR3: CASSRFGLAGAEQYF

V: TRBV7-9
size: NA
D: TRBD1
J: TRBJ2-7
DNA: TGTGCCAGCAGCAAGACAGGGGGCGCGGGCGGTCGGGAGCAGTACTTC
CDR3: CASSKTGGAGGREQYF

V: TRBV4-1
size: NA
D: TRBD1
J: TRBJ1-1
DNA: TGCGCCAGCAGCCCAACACCGGGACAGGGAATGAACACTGAAGCTTTCTTT
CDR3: CASSPTPGQGMNTEAFF

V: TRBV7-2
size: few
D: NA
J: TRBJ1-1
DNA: TGTGCCAGCGGCACGGGGGGACTGAACACTGAAGCTTTCTTT
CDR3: CASGTGGLNTEAFF

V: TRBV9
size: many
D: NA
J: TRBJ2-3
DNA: TGTGCCAGCAGCGTAGGTCAGGGGCTCGATGTCGCAGATACGCAGTATTTT
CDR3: CASSVGQGLDVADTQYF

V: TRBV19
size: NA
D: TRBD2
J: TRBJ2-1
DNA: TGTGCCAGTAGTATGGGAGGGTCCAATGAGCAGTTCTTC
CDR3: CASSMGGSNEQFF

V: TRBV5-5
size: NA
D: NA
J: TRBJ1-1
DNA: TGTGCCAGCAGCTTTTCCCAGGAGAACACTGAAGCTTTCTTT
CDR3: CASSFSQENTEAFF

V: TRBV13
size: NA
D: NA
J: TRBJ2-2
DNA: TGTGCCAGCAGCTTAGTAGTTGGGAGAACCGGGGAGCTGTTTTTT
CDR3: CASSLVVGRTGELFF

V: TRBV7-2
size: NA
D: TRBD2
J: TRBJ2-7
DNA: TGTGCCAGCAGCTTAGGATCCGGGACTAGGTACGAGCAGTACTTC
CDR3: CASSLGSGTRYEQYF

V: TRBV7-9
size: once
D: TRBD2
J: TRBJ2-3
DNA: TGTGCCAGCAGCTTAGGGTTAGCGGGAGGGCGATACACAGATACGCAGTATTTT
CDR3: CASSLGLAGGRYTDTQYF

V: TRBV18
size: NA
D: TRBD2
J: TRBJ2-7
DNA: TGTGCCAGCTCACCAATGACTAGCGGTAACTACGAGCAGTACTTC
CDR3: CASSPMTSGNYEQYF

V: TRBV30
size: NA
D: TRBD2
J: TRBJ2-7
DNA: TGTGCCTGGGGGGAGGCTAGCGGGAGTTACGAGCAGTACTTC
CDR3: CAWGEASGSYEQYF

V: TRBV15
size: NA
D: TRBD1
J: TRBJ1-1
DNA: TGTGCCACCAGCATCCCTAAGGGGGCAGGAGGCACTGAAGCTTTCTTT
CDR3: CATSIPKGAGGTEAFF

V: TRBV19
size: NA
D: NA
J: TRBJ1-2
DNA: TGTGCCAGTAGTATTGGCCAGGGATCTTATGGCTACACCTTC
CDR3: CASSIGQGSYGYTF

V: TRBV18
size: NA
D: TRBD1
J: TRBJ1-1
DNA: TGTGCCAGCTCATTCCGGACAGGGGGCCCGATGAACACTGAAGCTTTCTTT
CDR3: CASSFRTGGPMNTEAFF

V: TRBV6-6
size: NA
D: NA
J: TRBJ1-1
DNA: TGTGCCAGCAGTTCCCCCTTGGGGAGGGCGAACACTGAAGCTTTCTTT
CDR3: CASSSPLGRANTEAFF

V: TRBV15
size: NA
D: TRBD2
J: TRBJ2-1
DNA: TGTGCCACCAGCAGAGAGCGGGGGGGCCTTGAACAGTTCTTC
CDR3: CATSRERGGLEQFF

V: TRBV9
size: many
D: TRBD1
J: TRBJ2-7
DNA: TGTGCCAGCAGCGTACAGACAGGGTACGAGCAGTACTTC
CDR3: CASSVQTGYEQYF

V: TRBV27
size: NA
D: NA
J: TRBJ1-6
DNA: TGTGCCAGCAGTTTAAGGGGCAATTCACCCCTCCACTTT
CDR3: CASSLRGNSPLHF

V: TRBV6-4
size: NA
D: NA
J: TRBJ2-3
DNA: TGTGCCAGCAGTTTCTCGACAGCCGCCACAGATACGCAGTATTTT
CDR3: CASSFSTAATDTQYF

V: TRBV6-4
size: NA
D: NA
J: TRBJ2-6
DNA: TGTGCCAGCAGTGCTTCGTACTCTGGGGCCAACGTCCTGACTTTC
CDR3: CASSASYSGANVLTF

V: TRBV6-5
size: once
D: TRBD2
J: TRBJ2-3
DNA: TGTGCCATCAACTCCGGGAGGGCCGCAGATACGCAGTATTTT
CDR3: CAINSGRAADTQYF

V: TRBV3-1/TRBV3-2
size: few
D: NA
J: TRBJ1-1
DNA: TGTGCCAGCAGCCGCCGCGGGGGCCCGTTGAACACTGAAGCTTTCTTT
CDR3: CASSRRGGPLNTEAFF

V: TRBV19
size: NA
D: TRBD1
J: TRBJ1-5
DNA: TGTGCCAGTTGCCCCGGGACAGGGGGCCAGCCCCAGCATTTT
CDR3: CASCPGTGGQPQHF

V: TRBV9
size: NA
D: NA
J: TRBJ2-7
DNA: TGTGCCAGCAGCTTCTCGACAGGTAGTGACGAGCAGTACTTC
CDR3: CASSFSTGSDEQYF

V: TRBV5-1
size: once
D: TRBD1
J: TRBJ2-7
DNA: TGCGCCAGCAGCTTGGCCCCGGGACAGGAGATCTACGAGCAGTACTTC
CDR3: CASSLAPGQEIYEQYF

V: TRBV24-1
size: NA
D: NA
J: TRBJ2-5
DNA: TGTGCCACCCAAACTAGTAACCAAGAGACCCAGTACTTC
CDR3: CATQTSNQETQYF

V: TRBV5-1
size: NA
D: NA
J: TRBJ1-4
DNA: TGCGCCAGCAGCCCCAGGGGCCCACCCGCAACTAATGAAAAACTGTTTTTT
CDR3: CASSPRGPPATNEKLFF